Each of the 20 T cell receptor beta chains below was sequenced from the same sample in a study of T cell changes during pregnancy in multiple sclerosis. Profiling relied on immunoSEQ multiplex PCR, and the TCRdb table lists in-frame clones only, not all of them. The repertoire holds around 45,000 clones, with roughly 90% as singletons. The material was CD4+ T cells from peripheral blood mononuclear cells, obtained before pregnancy. These receptors all stem from a female donor with multiple sclerosis, enrolled in a pregnancy study.

This chain links TRBV29-1 with TRBJ1-3, with D unresolved. With 7 bases removed from V and 2 bases from J, the gap between germline ends came to 12 bases. From germline, CDR1 is SQVTM and CDR2 ANQGSEA. The CDR3 loop spans 13 amino acids. CDR3 sequence (DNA): TGCAGCGCCCGAACGGTCGCTGGAAACACCATATATTTT. Its protein product is CSARTVAGNTIYF.

The V gene is TRBV9, the J gene TRBJ2-7; 14 nucleotides align to TRBD2. Germline CDR1 SGDLS, CDR2 YYNGEE. The CDR3 runs to 16 residues. Losses at the gene ends were 3 bases for V and 1 base for J; bases not matched to a gene: 3. CDR3 DNA: TGTGCCAGCAGCGCGGGACTAGCGGGAGATTCCTACGAGCAGTACTTC. Its translation is CASSAGLAGDSYEQYF.

The chain combines TRBV30 with TRBJ2-2; D may be TRBD2 (5 bases). Germline-derived CDR1 and CDR2 are GTSNPN and SVGIG (reference sequence). This CDR3 has 14 residues. Trimming cost V 4 bases and J 2 bases, with 11 bases left between them. The CDR3 sequence is CAWKTGINTGELFF. DNA for the CDR3: TGTGCCTGGAAAACCGGGATCAACACCGGGGAGCTGTTTTTT.

The genes are TRBV18 and TRBJ1-4; a weak D match, TRBD1 (5 bases). Germline assignment: CDR1 KGHSH and CDR2 LQKENI. Trimming left V 0 bases short and J 4 bases short, with 12 bases between. The CDR3 contains 16 residues. The CDR3, as DNA: TGTGCCAGCTCACCACCCGAGGCAGGGTATAATGAAAAACTGTTTTTT. It specifies CASSPPEAGYNEKLFF.

V is TRBV7-2 and J is TRBJ1-1, with 10 bases aligning to TRBD1. The CDR3 has 15 amino acids. In germline, CDR1 is SGHTA, CDR2 FQGNSA. V shed 2 bases, J shed 5 bases, and the junction held 5 bases outside the gene matches. CDR3: CASSLRGQGVTEAFF. The CDR3 DNA is TGTGCCAGCAGCTTAAGAGGACAGGGGGTGACTGAAGCTTTCTTT.

The chain has TRBV5-1 and TRBJ1-1; TRBD1 matches at 9 bases. V lost 4 bases and J lost 0; bases outside the gene matches: 10. The CDR3 has 17 residues. Germline CDR1 and CDR2: SGHRS and YFSETQ. DNA of the CDR3: TGCGCCAGCAGCGGGGGACAGGGAAGCCGACTGAACACTGAAGCTTTCTTT. Amino acid sequence: CASSGGQGSRLNTEAFF.

J is TRBJ2-7 and V is TRBV6-1, with D maybe TRBD1 (6 bases). Germline-derived CDR1 and CDR2 are MNHNS and SASEGT. This CDR3 has 16 residues. The V end was cut by 0 bases, the J end by 3 bases, with 15 bases between. The DNA of the CDR3 is TGTGCCAGCAGTGAAGCGCACGGACAGACCATCTACGAGCAGTACTTC. Protein product: CASSEAHGQTIYEQYF.

The J gene is TRBJ2-5, the V gene TRBV2, with a weak D call TRBD1 (6 bases). The CDR3 covers 15 residues. V lost 5 bases and J 4 bases, leaving 17 bases between the germline ends. Germline V gene lookup returns CDR1 SNHLY and CDR2 FYNNEI. CDR3 nucleotides: TGTGCCAGCAGTCCACCGGGCCTAGGGGGAGAGACCCAGTACTTC. This sequence encodes CASSPPGLGGETQYF.

This clone was found once. The V and J genes are TRBV27 and TRBJ2-7, with TRBD2 identical over 9 bases. The germline V gene encodes CDR1 MNHEY and CDR2 SMNVEV (reference sequence). J lost 2 bases, V lost 2 bases, and 7 bases had no gene match. The CDR3 has 16 residues. CDR3 bases: TGTGCCAGCAGTTTAACCACCGGGACTAGCCCCTACGAGCAGTACTTC. Translated, it gives CASSLTTGTSPYEQYF.

This clone has more than one count but fewer than ten. V is TRBV30 and J is TRBJ1-3; no reliable D call. Germline loops: CDR1 GTSNPN, CDR2 SVGIG (reference sequence). Trimming removed 7 bases at V and 3 bases at J, with 10 bases between. The CDR3 consists of 12 residues. In DNA form, the CDR3 reads TGTGCCTCAGGAACACATGGAAACACCATATATTTT. As protein: CASGTHGNTIYF.

The chain links TRBV5-4 to TRBJ2-1; the match to TRBD2 covers 14 bases. Germline CDR1 is SGHNT and CDR2 is YYREEE (reference sequence). Trimming removed 3 bases from V and 8 bases from J; junction bases left unmatched: 10. The CDR3 consists of 17 residues. The CDR3 loop reads CASSSGLAGVDGYEQFF. In nucleotides, the CDR3 is TGTGCCAGCAGCTCGGGACTAGCGGGAGTGGATGGCTATGAGCAGTTCTTC. The full variable domain, with the rest looked up from reference TRBV5-4 and TRBJ2-1, is ETGVTQSPTHLIKTRGQQVTLRCSSQSGHNTVSWYQQALGQGPQFIFQYYREEENGRGNFPPRFSGLQFPNYSSELNVNALELDDSALYLCASSSGLAGVDGYEQFFGPGTRLTVL.

This clone came up once. This chain uses TRBV6-1 with TRBJ2-1, with a possible D match to TRBD2 (5 bases). From germline, CDR1 is MNHNS and CDR2 SASEGT. The CDR3 totals 14 residues. The V and J ends lost 8 bases and 1 base respectively, with 12 bases between them. Here the CDR3 reads CASDERSSYNEQFF. The CDR3 nucleotides read TGTGCCAGCGACGAGCGGAGTTCCTACAATGAGCAGTTCTTC.

The chain recombines TRBV28 with TRBJ2-7; possible D gene TRBD1, 9 bases. Germline lookup yields CDR1 MDHEN and CDR2 SYDVKM. This CDR3 contains 15 residues. The V gene lost 8 bases and the J gene lost 6 bases, with 23 bases spanning the gap. The CDR3 is CASGGTRTGAAEQYF. The CDR3 DNA reads TGTGCCAGCGGGGGGACTAGGACAGGGGCGGCCGAGCAGTACTTC.

This clone came up once. The J gene is TRBJ2-1, the V gene TRBV19; D unresolved. CDR1 and CDR2 from the germline V gene are LNHDA and SQIVND (reference sequence). V was cut by 0 bases and J by 7 bases, with 4 bases left in between. The CDR3 has 12 amino acids. The CDR3 coding sequence is TGTGCCAGTAGTATAGAGGAGAATGAGCAGTTCTTC. The encoded protein is CASSIEENEQFF.

This clone was seen only once. This sequence joins TRBV27 and TRBJ2-1; D is undetermined. The CDR3 consists of 14 residues. The V and J ends lost 1 base and 4 bases respectively, with 8 bases between them. Germline V gives CDR1 MNHEY, CDR2 SMNVEV (reference sequence). The CDR3 nucleotides read TGTGCCAGCAGTTTATGGCAGTCTTACAATGAGCAGTTCTTC. Its translation: CASSLWQSYNEQFF.

V usage is TRBV19 and J usage is TRBJ2-5; TRBD1 aligns across 8 bases. Germline CDR1 LNHDA, CDR2 SQIVND (reference sequence). The CDR3 is made up of 15 amino acids. Unmatched junction bases numbered 10, after V lost 5 bases and J lost 5 bases. The CDR3, as DNA: TGTGCCAGTAGTCCACGACAGGGGAGCAGGGAGACCCAGTACTTC. Its protein product is CASSPRQGSRETQYF.

This sequence joins TRBV9 and TRBJ2-1; D is unclear. V dropped 2 bases and J dropped 5 bases, with 14 bases sitting between them. The CDR3 is made up of 15 amino acids. Germline values: CDR1 SGDLS, CDR2 YYNGEE. The CDR3 coding sequence is TGTGCCAGCAGCGTGGGTCGAGGCAGAAACAATGAGCAGTTCTTC. It specifies CASSVGRGRNNEQFF. Full variable domain (rest looked up from reference TRBV9 and TRBJ2-1): DSGVTQTPKHLITATGQRVTLRCSPRSGDLSVYWYQQSLDQGLQFLIQYYNGEERAKGNILERFSAQQFPDLHSELNLSSLELGDSALYFCASSVGRGRNNEQFFGPGTRLTVL.

V gene TRBV7-9 combines with J gene TRBJ1-1; D unresolved. Germline lookup yields CDR1 SEHNR and CDR2 FQNEAQ (reference sequence). Trimming pared 1 base from V and 9 bases from J, leaving 12 bases between. The CDR3 consists of 13 residues. The CDR3 reads CASSLGMAGKAFF. The CDR3 DNA reads as TGTGCCAGCAGCTTAGGGATGGCGGGTAAAGCTTTCTTT.

The chain carries TRBV19 and TRBJ2-5; D remains unclear. This CDR3 has 14 amino acids. The germline V gene encodes CDR1 LNHDA and CDR2 SQIVND (reference sequence). V lost 1 base and J 1 base, leaving 7 bases between the germline ends. The CDR3 protein is CASSIATVQETQYF. CDR3 bases: TGTGCCAGTAGTATAGCTACAGTCCAAGAGACCCAGTACTTC.

J is TRBJ1-3 and V is TRBV19; 8 positions agree with TRBD1. The J segment lost 0 bases and the V segment lost 5 bases, leaving 3 bases of the junction unmatched. Germline V lookup: CDR1 LNHDA, CDR2 SQIVND (reference sequence). This CDR3 has 15 amino acids. In DNA, the CDR3 is TGTGCCAGTAGTGGACAGGGAAACTCTGGAAACACCATATATTTT. Protein product: CASSGQGNSGNTIYF.